The source of this T cell receptor beta chain is a study of T cell responses to AZD1222 COVID-19 vaccine. General observations from the study: Clonal diversity may have been underestimated, and the donors were mostly white British, with more females than males.

This clone was seen only once. Its antigen is not identified. This same CDR3 is encoded by further DNA sequences in the sample. Per germline, CDR1 SGDLS and CDR2 YYNGEE. J gave up 8 bases and V 1 base, and 0 bases lay outside the gene matches. CDR3 length: 12 amino acids. Repertoires were generated with immunoSEQ multiplex PCR, while TCRdb's copy carries only in-frame clones and drops some. The data contain 100,000 to 150,000 clones, 90% of them seen just once; the ten biggest clones take up less than 4.5%. This chain links TRBV9 with TRBJ2-1; 7 nucleotides align to TRBD2. The clonotype originates from an adult in good health. Sequencing used peripheral blood, obtained on day 0 of MenACWY control vaccination. CDR3 sequence reads: CASSVLADEQFF. The CDR3 bases are TGTGCCAGCAGCGTACTAGCGGATGAGCAGTTCTTC.